This T cell receptor (beta chain) was identified during a study of response to subunit inactivated influenza vaccine. Study-level findings and limits: Researchers suggested that each seasonal influenza vaccination recruits few new T cells.

TCRdb reanalysed the RT-PCR reads using MiXCR and keeps one entry per CDR3 protein. The sample consists of a few hundred thousand distinct CDR3 sequences, 20% to 25% of them appearing once. The V and J ends lost 4 bases and 0 bases respectively, with 10 bases between them. The CDR3 has 16 amino acids. Germline CDR1 MNHEY, CDR2 SMNVEV (reference sequence). Worth noting for this clonotype: Its target is not known.

Sequenced material: PBMCs from blood, taken about 20 months after vaccination. The chain carries TRBV27 and TRBJ1-6; D ambiguous. This receptor was identified in a man aged 50 to 75 who received an inactivated influenza vaccine. The CDR3 DNA is TGTGCCAGCAGTTCCGCTAGCCGCTCCTATAATTCACCCCTCCACTTT. Residues: CASSSASRSYNSPLHF.